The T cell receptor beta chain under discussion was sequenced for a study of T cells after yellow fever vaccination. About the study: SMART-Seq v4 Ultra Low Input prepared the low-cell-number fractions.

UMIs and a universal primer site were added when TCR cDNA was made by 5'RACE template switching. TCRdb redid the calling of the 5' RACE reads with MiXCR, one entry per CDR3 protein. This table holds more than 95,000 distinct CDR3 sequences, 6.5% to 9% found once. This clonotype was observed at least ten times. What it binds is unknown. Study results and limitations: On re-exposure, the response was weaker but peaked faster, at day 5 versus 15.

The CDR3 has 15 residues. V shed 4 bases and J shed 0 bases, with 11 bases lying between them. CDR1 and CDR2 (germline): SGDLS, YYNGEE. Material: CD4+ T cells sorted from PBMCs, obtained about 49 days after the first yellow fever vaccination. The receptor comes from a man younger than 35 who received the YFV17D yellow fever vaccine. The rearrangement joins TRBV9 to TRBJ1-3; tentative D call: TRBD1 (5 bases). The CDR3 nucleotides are TGTGCCAGCAGCCCGGGACCGGACTCTGGAAACACCATATATTTT. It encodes CASSPGPDSGNTIYF.